This entry features one TCR beta chain sequence. The antigen is unknown. The study drew the donors from its approximately 130-subject validation cohort, separate from the roughly 700-subject first cohort. The record originates from a study of cytomegalovirus exposure and HLA in healthy donors. Here immunoSEQ multiplex PCR was the method, and the copy in TCRdb shows in-frame clones only, minus some. The data contain 65,000 to 75,000 clones, around 94% of them seen just once; the ten biggest clones take up approximately 3%. Study findings and constraints: The authors enumerated some 160 TCR beta chains as linked to cytomegalovirus. Diagnosis of cytomegalovirus status made by the classifier reportedly showed high specificity and sensitivity.

This receptor was obtained from a woman under 30 in good health and CMV-seropositive. The sequencing sample was made of PBMCs.

The DNA for the CDR3 is TGTGCCAGCAGTGAATACTCTTTGCTAGCGGGGGGAGAGACCCAGTACTTC. This translates into CASSEYSLLAGGETQYF. The gene calls are TRBV6-1 and TRBJ2-5, with 11 bases identical to TRBD2. The CDR3 length is 17 residues. J lost 4 bases, V lost 2 bases, and 9 bases had no gene match. Germline-derived CDR1 and CDR2 are MNHNS and SASEGT.